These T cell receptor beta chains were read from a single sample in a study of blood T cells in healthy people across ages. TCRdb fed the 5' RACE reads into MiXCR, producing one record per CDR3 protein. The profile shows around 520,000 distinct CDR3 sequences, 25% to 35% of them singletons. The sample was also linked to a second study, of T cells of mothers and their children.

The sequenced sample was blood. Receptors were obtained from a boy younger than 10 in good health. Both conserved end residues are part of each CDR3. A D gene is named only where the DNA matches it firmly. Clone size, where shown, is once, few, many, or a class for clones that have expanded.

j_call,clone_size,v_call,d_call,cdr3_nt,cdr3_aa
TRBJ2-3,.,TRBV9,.,TGTGCCAGCAGCGTAGGGAGCGTAACCACAGATACGCAGTATTTT,CASSVGSVTTDTQYF
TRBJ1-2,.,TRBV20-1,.,TGCAGTGCTACCCGACAGGCGATGGATGGCTACACCTTC,CSATRQAMDGYTF
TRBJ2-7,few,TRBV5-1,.,TGCGCCAGTAGGACAGCGAGCTCCTACGAGCAGTACTTC,CASRTASSYEQYF
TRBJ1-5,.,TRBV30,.,TGTGCCTGGACAGGGAATGGCAATCAGCCCCAGCATTTT,CAWTGNGNQPQHF
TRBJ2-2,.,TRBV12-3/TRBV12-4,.,TGTGCCAGCAGTTTAGCCGGATTGGGGGGTCGGGACACCGGGGAGCTGTTTTTT,CASSLAGLGGRDTGELFF
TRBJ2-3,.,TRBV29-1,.,TGCAGCGTTGAAGGAAGATACACAGATACGCAGTATTTT,CSVEGRYTDTQYF
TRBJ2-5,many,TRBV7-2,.,TGTGCCAGCAGCTTACGGCAGGGTCAACAAGCGACCCAGTACTTC,CASSLRQGQQATQYF
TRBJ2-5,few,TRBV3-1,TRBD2,TGTGCCAGCAGCCGTAGCGGGGGGGGTCAAGAGACCCAGTACTTC,CASSRSGGGQETQYF
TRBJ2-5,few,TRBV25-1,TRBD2,TGTGCCAGCAGTGTCCCGGGACTAGCGGGAGGAACCCAGTACTTC,CASSVPGLAGGTQYF
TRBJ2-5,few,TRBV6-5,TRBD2,TGTGCCAGCAGTTTCACTACTAGCGCGCTACCTCAAGAGACCCAGTACTTC,CASSFTTSALPQETQYF
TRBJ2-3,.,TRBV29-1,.,TGCAGCGTTCGGGTTAGCGGAAGATCCGATACGCAGTATTTT,CSVRVSGRSDTQYF
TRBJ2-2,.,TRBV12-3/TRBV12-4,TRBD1,TGTGCCAGCAGCACAGGGGAAACCGGGGAGCTGTTTTTT,CASSTGETGELFF
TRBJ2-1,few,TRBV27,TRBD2,TGTGCCAGCAGTTTATACCGCGGGAGCCACAATGAGCAGTTCTTC,CASSLYRGSHNEQFF
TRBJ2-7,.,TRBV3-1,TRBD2,TGTGCCAGCAGCCAAGGAACTAGCGGGGGCCCCTTCGAGCAGTACTTC,CASSQGTSGGPFEQYF
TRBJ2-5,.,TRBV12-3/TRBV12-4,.,TGTGCCAGCAGTCCTTATCAGGCGGTTCAAGAGACCCAGTACTTC,CASSPYQAVQETQYF
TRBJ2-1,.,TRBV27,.,TGTGCCAGCAGTTCCGGACAATCGGAGCAGTTCTTC,CASSSGQSEQFF
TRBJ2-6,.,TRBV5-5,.,TGTGCCAGCAGCCCGGCACCACTTAGCTCTGGGGCCAACGTCCTGACTTTC,CASSPAPLSSGANVLTF
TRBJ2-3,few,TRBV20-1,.,TGCAGTGCCCTCCAACCCCCGGACACGCAGTATTTT,CSALQPPDTQYF
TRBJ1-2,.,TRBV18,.,TGTGCCAGCTCACCTTTGACAGGCAGCTACACCTTC,CASSPLTGSYTF
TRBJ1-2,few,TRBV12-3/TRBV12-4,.,TGTGCCAGCAGTTTATTAAGGACGGGGGTGGGCTACACCTTC,CASSLLRTGVGYTF
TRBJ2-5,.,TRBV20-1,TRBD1,TGCAGTGCTAGCGCCCGCAGGGGGCAGGAGACCCAGTACTTC,CSASARRGQETQYF
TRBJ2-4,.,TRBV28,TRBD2,TGTGCCAGCAGCATTAGCGGGTTGGCCAAAAACATTCAGTACTTC,CASSISGLAKNIQYF
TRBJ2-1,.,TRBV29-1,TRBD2,TGCAGCGCGAACGGACTAGCGGGGGGCTTTAGCTCCTACAATGAGCAGTTCTTC,CSANGLAGGFSSYNEQFF
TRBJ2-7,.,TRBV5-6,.,TGTGCCAGCAGCGTTCCGGGAGCCGACGAGCAGTACTTC,CASSVPGADEQYF
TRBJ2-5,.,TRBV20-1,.,TGCAGTGCTAGATCGGGGTTGCTAATCCAAGAGACCCAGTACTTC,CSARSGLLIQETQYF
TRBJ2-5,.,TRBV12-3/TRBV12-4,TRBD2,TGTGCCAGCAGTCCGGGAGGACTGCGATTCTTC,CASSPGGLRFF
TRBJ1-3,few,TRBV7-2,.,TGTGCCAGCAGCTCCCCCGGGGGAAACACCATATATTTT,CASSSPGGNTIYF
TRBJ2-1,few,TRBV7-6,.,TGTGCCAGCAGCGCTCTTGGTAGCGCCTCCTACAATGAGCAGTTCTTC,CASSALGSASYNEQFF
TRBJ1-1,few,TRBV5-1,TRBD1,TGTGCCAGCAGCTGGACAGGGGGCGCCGGCATGGCTTTCTTT,CASSWTGGAGMAFF
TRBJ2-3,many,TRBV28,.,TGTGCCAGCAGTTATGCGACTAGTCGGTCCGCAGATACGCAGTATTTT,CASSYATSRSADTQYF
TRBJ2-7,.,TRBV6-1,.,TGTGCCAGCAGCTTTCGGCTTAGCTCCTACGAGCAGTACTTC,CASSFRLSSYEQYF
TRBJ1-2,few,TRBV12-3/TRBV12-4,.,TGTGCCAGCGCCCGCAGAGGGGACGGGGGTGGCTACACCTTC,CASARRGDGGGYTF
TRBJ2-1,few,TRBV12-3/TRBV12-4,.,TGTGCCAGCAGTTTTCCTGCCCTGGGGGGAAGGTGGGGGAATGAGCAGTTCTTC,CASSFPALGGRWGNEQFF
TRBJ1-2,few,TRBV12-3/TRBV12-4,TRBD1,TGTGCCAGCAGTTTTAGTACAGGGGGAAACTATGGCTACACCTTC,CASSFSTGGNYGYTF
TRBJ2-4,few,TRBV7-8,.,TGTGCCAGCAGCTCTCTGTGGGGGCAGGGTAGAAACATTCAGTACTTC,CASSSLWGQGRNIQYF
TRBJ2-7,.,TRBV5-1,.,TGCGCCAGCAGCTCGCTTGGAGCCGAGCAGTACTTC,CASSSLGAEQYF
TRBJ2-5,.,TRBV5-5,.,TGTGCCAGCAGCTTGGACACATCTGGGGAGACCCAGTACTTC,CASSLDTSGETQYF
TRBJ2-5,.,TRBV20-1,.,TGCAGTGCTAGAGTGCCCACAGTCCAAGAGACCCAGTACTTC,CSARVPTVQETQYF
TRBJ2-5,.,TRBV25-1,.,TGTGCCAGCAGTGAATTAGGGGAGGCGAACCAAGAGACCCAGTACTTC,CASSELGEANQETQYF
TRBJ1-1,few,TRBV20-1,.,TGCAGTGCTAGAGAGCACAGGAACACTGAAGCTTTCTTT,CSAREHRNTEAFF
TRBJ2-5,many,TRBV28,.,TGTGCCAGCAGTAACCTCCCCCCAGGGGTGGGAGAGACCCAGTACTTC,CASSNLPPGVGETQYF
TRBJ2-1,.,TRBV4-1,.,TGCGCCAGCAGCCCCTGGACCGGGGCTGAGCAGTTCTTC,CASSPWTGAEQFF
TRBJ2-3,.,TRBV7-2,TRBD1,TGTGCCAGCAGCCCCTGGGACAGGGACACAGATACGCAGTATTTT,CASSPWDRDTDTQYF
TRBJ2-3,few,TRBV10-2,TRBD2,TGCGCCAGCAGTGAGTCCCCACTAGCGGGGGACCCCACAGATACGCAGTATTTT,CASSESPLAGDPTDTQYF
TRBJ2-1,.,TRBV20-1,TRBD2,TGCAGTGCTAGGAGCGGGAGTATTGAGGAGCAGTTCTTC,CSARSGSIEEQFF
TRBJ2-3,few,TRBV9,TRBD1,TGTGCCAGCAGGGAACGGGACAGAGTCACAGATACGCAGTATTTT,CASRERDRVTDTQYF
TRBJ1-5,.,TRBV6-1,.,TGTGCCAGCAGTGAAGACCCGAGGACACTTCAGCCCCAGCATTTT,CASSEDPRTLQPQHF
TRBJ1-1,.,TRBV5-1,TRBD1,TGCGCCAGCAGCTGGACAGGAGGGGGCGGGACTGAAGCTTTCTTT,CASSWTGGGGTEAFF
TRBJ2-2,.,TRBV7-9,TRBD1,TGTGCCAGCAGCTTGGGACAGGGACTCACCGGGGAGCTGTTTTTT,CASSLGQGLTGELFF
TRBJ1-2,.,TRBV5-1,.,TGCGCCAGCAGCTTGGCCGGAGGGAGGGATGGCTACACCTTC,CASSLAGGRDGYTF
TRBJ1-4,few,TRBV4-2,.,TGTGCCAGACCATATTGCCTTGAAGGTGAAAAACTGTTTTTT,CARPYCLEGEKLFF
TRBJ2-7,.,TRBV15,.,TGTGCCACCAGCAGAGATGTGAAACGGGCCGAGCAGTACTTC,CATSRDVKRAEQYF
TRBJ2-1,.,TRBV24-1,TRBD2,TGTGCCACCAGTGATCGAAGGACTAGTCATGAGCAGTTCTTC,CATSDRRTSHEQFF
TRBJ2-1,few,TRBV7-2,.,TGTGCCAGCAGCCCCGTGGGGACTGGGGGAGATGAGCAGTTCTTC,CASSPVGTGGDEQFF
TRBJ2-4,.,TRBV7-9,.,TGTGCCAGCAGCAACCGGGCAGACATTCAGTACTTC,CASSNRADIQYF
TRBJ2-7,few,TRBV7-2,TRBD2,TGTGCCAGCAGCCGCCTAGCGGGAGGGCTGCACGAGCAGTACTTC,CASSRLAGGLHEQYF
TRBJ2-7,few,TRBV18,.,TGTGCCAGCTCACCGCCGGCGGGACTGCCCTACGAGCAGTACTTC,CASSPPAGLPYEQYF